This T cell receptor beta chain was recorded in a study of T cells in Graves' hyperthyroidism and ophthalmopathy. Fresh peripheral blood, 7.5 to 10 ml of it, supplied the PBMCs. It was RNA transcripts that yielded the amplified TCR beta CDR3 regions. With the HTBI primer set, the TCR CDR3 went through a first round of RT-PCR. TCRdb re-analysed the multiplex PCR reads in MiXCR, keeping a single row per CDR3 protein. The table includes 450,000 to 550,000 distinct CDR3 sequences, approximately 25% detected once. The CDR3 runs 14 residues. Germline V gene lookup returns CDR1 LNHDA and CDR2 SQIVND (reference sequence). With V trimmed by 3 bases and J by 0 bases, 2 bases remained unmatched.

This TCR derives from a woman under 40 with Graves' ophthalmopathy. The chain joins TRBV19 to TRBJ2-7, with TRBD1 matching over 7 bases. The sequencing input was blood. CDR3 in amino acids: CASSMGQNSYEQYF. The CDR3 nucleotides are TGTGCCAGTAGTATGGGACAGAACTCCTACGAGCAGTACTTC.